This is a list of T cell receptor beta chains from one sample in a study of T cells in Graves' hyperthyroidism and ophthalmopathy. TCRdb independently ran MiXCR on the multiplex PCR reads; one entry per CDR3 protein. The table records a few hundred thousand distinct CDR3 sequences, roughly 14% of them present only once. Sequenced: blood. All receptors derive from a woman in her 30s with Graves' hyperthyroidism. Both conserved end residues are part of each CDR3. D genes are given only for firm matches. Clone sizes are given selectively: once, few, many, or a class where the clone is expanded.

- TRBJ1-5 TRBV2 many CASRADRGGPQHF TGTGCCAGCAGGGCGGACAGAGGGGGGCCCCAGCATTTT
- TRBJ1-6 TRBV2 many CASGGSPLHF TGTGCCAGCGGAGGTTCACCCCTCCACTTT
TRBD2 TRBJ2-3 TRBV6-2/TRBV6-3 many CASSNPKGSGRPDTQYF TGTGCCAGCAGCAACCCTAAGGGTAGCGGGAGGCCAGATACGCAGTATTTT
TRBD2 TRBJ2-1 TRBV27 few CASSSRLAGVAEQFF TGTGCCAGCAGTTCCCGACTAGCGGGAGTCGCTGAGCAGTTCTTC
- TRBJ2-2 TRBV3-1 few CASSEGTQATGELFF TGTGCCAGCAGCGAGGGGACACAAGCCACCGGGGAGCTGTTTTTT
TRBD1 TRBJ2-7 TRBV3-1 many CASSHRQGTYEQYF TGTGCCAGCAGCCATAGACAGGGCACCTACGAGCAGTACTTC
TRBD1 TRBJ2-7 TRBV7-9 many CASSNRDSGTAYEQYF TGTGCCAGCAGCAACAGGGACAGTGGAACCGCCTACGAGCAGTACTTC
- TRBJ2-1 TRBV18 many CASSPRRANYNEQFF TGTGCCAGCTCACCACGCAGGGCCAACTACAATGAGCAGTTCTTC
TRBD2 TRBJ2-3 TRBV19 few CASSTKNSGRGTDTQYF TGTGCCAGTAGTACCAAAAACAGCGGGAGGGGCACAGATACGCAGTATTTT
- TRBJ2-7 TRBV18 - CASSPRSGRNEQYF TGTGCCAGCTCACCAAGGTCAGGGAGGAACGAGCAGTACTTC
- TRBJ2-1 TRBV6-5 - CASSYLVDNEQFF TGTGCCAGCAGTTACCTGGTCGACAATGAGCAGTTCTTC
- TRBJ1-6 TRBV2 - CASKGSPLHF TGTGCCAGCAAGGGTTCACCCCTCCACTTT
- TRBJ2-5 TRBV7-2 many CASSLYGETQYF TGTGCCAGCAGCTTATATGGCGAGACCCAGTACTTC
TRBD2 TRBJ2-4 TRBV7-2 - CASSPLVPGLAGGGAKNIRYF TGTGCCAGCAGCCCCCTCGTTCCGGGACTAGCGGGAGGGGGGGCCAAAAACATTCGGTACTTC
- TRBJ1-1 TRBV15 - CATSRDRRGMGPEAFF TGTGCCACCAGCAGAGATCGGAGGGGAATGGGCCCTGAAGCTTTCTTT
- TRBJ2-2 TRBV20-1 - CSVRGRGSGVTGELFF TGCAGTGTCCGAGGAAGGGGATCGGGGGTCACCGGGGAGCTGTTTTTT
TRBD1 TRBJ1-1 TRBV6-1 - CASSRQGFGNTEAFF TGTGCCAGCAGCAGACAGGGTTTTGGGAACACTGAAGCTTTCTTT
TRBD1 TRBJ2-5 TRBV20-1 - CSARDLGQQETQYF TGCAGTGCTAGAGATCTGGGACAGCAAGAGACCCAGTACTTC
- TRBJ2-3 TRBV30 many CAWTRARTDTQYF TGTGCCTGGACCCGGGCTCGCACAGATACGCAGTATTTT
- TRBJ1-2 TRBV27 few CASSPLANYGYTF TGTGCCAGCAGTCCCCTGGCTAACTATGGCTACACCTTC
TRBD1 TRBJ2-7 TRBV20-1 few CSAKQGFYEQYF TGCAGTGCTAAACAGGGGTTCTACGAGCAGTACTTC
- TRBJ1-1 TRBV20-1 many CSARESTEAFF TGCAGTGCTAGAGAGTCCACTGAAGCTTTCTTT
- TRBJ2-1 TRBV12-3/TRBV12-4 many CASSRVSSVGNEQFF TGTGCCAGCAGTCGCGTTAGCTCAGTCGGGAATGAGCAGTTCTTC
TRBD2 TRBJ2-1 TRBV3-1 few CASSRLAGVLYNEQFF TGTGCCAGCAGTCGACTAGCGGGAGTCCTATACAATGAGCAGTTCTTC
- TRBJ1-2 TRBV19 - CASSQDIYGYTF TGTGCCAGTAGTCAAGACATATATGGCTACACCTTC
- TRBJ1-6 TRBV5-1 - CASSLEWVDSSPLHF TGCGCCAGCAGCTTGGAATGGGTCGACAGTTCACCCCTCCACTTT
- TRBJ2-6 TRBV6-1 many CASSPGTHRGANVLTF TGTGCCAGCAGCCCCGGGACACATCGTGGGGCCAACGTCCTGACTTTC
- TRBJ2-1 TRBV5-1 few CASSLAPWGYNEQFF TGCGCCAGCAGCTTGGCCCCTTGGGGTTACAATGAGCAGTTCTTC
TRBD1 TRBJ1-1 TRBV7-9 few CVSSSNRGHTEAFF TGTGTCAGCAGCTCAAACAGGGGGCATACTGAAGCTTTCTTT
- TRBJ2-7 TRBV28 many CASGVGAYEQYF TGTGCCAGCGGGGTAGGGGCCTACGAGCAGTACTTC
- TRBJ2-5 TRBV7-9 many CASSLEDIQETQYF TGTGCCAGCAGCTTAGAGGATATCCAAGAGACCCAGTACTTC
TRBD2 TRBJ2-3 TRBV2 many CASSEADMGLAGSTDTQYF TGTGCCAGCAGTGAAGCAGACATGGGACTAGCGGGCAGCACAGATACGCAGTATTTT
TRBD2 TRBJ2-1 TRBV19 - CASSTWTSGREHEQFF TGTGCCAGTAGTACTTGGACTAGCGGGAGGGAGCATGAGCAGTTCTTC
- TRBJ2-7 TRBV28 many CASSFDGFFEAGEQYF TGTGCCAGCAGCTTCGATGGCTTCTTCGAGGCGGGCGAGCAGTACTTC
- TRBJ2-7 TRBV14 few CASSQVQRNRDNEQYF TGTGCCAGCAGCCAGGTTCAACGAAACAGGGACAACGAGCAGTACTTC
- TRBJ2-1 TRBV12-3/TRBV12-4 many CASSFGRASDWLNEQFF TGTGCCAGCAGTTTCGGGCGGGCCTCCGACTGGCTGAATGAGCAGTTCTTC
TRBD2 TRBJ2-7 TRBV13 many CASSSWTSGDYEQYF TGTGCCAGCAGCTCATGGACTAGCGGGGACTACGAGCAGTACTTC
TRBD1 TRBJ2-7 TRBV12-3/TRBV12-4 many CASSTGTGGPYEQYF TGTGCCAGCAGCACCGGGACAGGGGGCCCCTACGAGCAGTACTTC
- TRBJ1-4 TRBV6-1 many CASSRADEKLFF TGTGCCAGCAGCAGGGCGGATGAAAAACTGTTTTTT
TRBD2 TRBJ2-5 TRBV9 few CASSVAFTAGVPETQYF TGTGCCAGCAGCGTAGCCTTCACGGCGGGAGTACCAGAGACCCAGTACTTC
TRBD1 TRBJ2-1 TRBV14 few CASSQWTGLSAEQFF TGTGCCAGCAGCCAGTGGACAGGGTTGTCGGCTGAGCAGTTCTTC
TRBD1 TRBJ2-7 TRBV6-1 - CASSPTQGARDEQYF TGTGCCAGCAGTCCAACGCAGGGGGCTAGAGACGAGCAGTACTTC
TRBD1 TRBJ1-2 TRBV29-1 few CSVDGDRGYYGYTF TGCAGCGTTGACGGGGACAGGGGGTACTATGGCTACACCTTC
TRBD1 TRBJ1-1 TRBV3-1 many CASSQAGGYANTEAFF TGTGCCAGCAGCCAAGCAGGGGGCTATGCGAACACTGAAGCTTTCTTT
TRBD1 TRBJ1-1 TRBV6-1 - CASSTLTTGVVEAFF TGTGCCAGCAGTACGCTGACGACAGGGGTCGTCGAAGCTTTCTTT
TRBD2 TRBJ2-7 TRBV5-1 many CASSWGLARAYEQYF TGCGCCAGCAGCTGGGGACTAGCGCGGGCATACGAGCAGTACTTC
- TRBJ2-5 TRBV29-1 - CSVRKGGGGETQYF TGCAGCGTTCGAAAAGGAGGGGGCGGCGAGACCCAGTACTTC
TRBD2 TRBJ2-1 TRBV20-1 few CSAGPGLAQNNEQFF TGCAGTGCTGGCCCGGGACTAGCACAAAACAATGAGCAGTTCTTC
- TRBJ2-5 TRBV28 few CASSLLQGEWETQYF TGTGCCAGCAGTTTACTACAGGGTGAATGGGAGACCCAGTACTTC
- TRBJ2-3 TRBV30 many CAWSGIVGDTQYF TGTGCCTGGAGTGGGATTGTGGGGGATACGCAGTATTTT
- TRBJ2-7 TRBV19 - CASSAPRQGGLDEQYF TGTGCCAGTAGTGCTCCCCGACAGGGAGGGTTGGACGAGCAGTACTTC
TRBD2 TRBJ2-1 TRBV2 - CASRDPGTTEFF TGTGCCAGCAGAGACCCCGGGACTACCGAGTTCTTC
- TRBJ2-3 TRBV2 many CASRYTDTQYF TGTGCCAGCAGGTACACAGATACGCAGTATTTT
- TRBJ1-2 TRBV5-4 few CASSFRGGNYGYTF TGTGCCAGCAGCTTTAGGGGCGGGAACTATGGCTACACCTTC
- TRBJ1-2 TRBV13 many CASSSMGGTYGYTF TGTGCCAGCAGCTCTATGGGGGGGACCTATGGCTACACCTTC